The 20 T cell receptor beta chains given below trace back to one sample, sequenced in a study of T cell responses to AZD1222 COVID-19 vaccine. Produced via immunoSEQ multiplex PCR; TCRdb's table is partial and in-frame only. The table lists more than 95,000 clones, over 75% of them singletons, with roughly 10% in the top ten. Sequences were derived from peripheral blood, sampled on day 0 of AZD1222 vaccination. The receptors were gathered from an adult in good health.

The CDR3 DNA reads TGTGCCAGCTCACCACAAAACCGAAGGATTTTGGATGAGCAGTTCTTC. This codes for CASSPQNRRILDEQFF. The rearrangement uses TRBV18 and TRBJ2-1; D is undetermined. Germline loops: CDR1 KGHSH, CDR2 LQKENI. V gave up 1 base and J gave up 8 bases, with 18 bases separating them. CDR3 length: 16 residues.

The CDR3 protein is CAIKEGADTGELFF. As DNA, the CDR3 is TGTGCCATCAAAGAGGGGGCGGACACCGGGGAGCTGTTTTTT. This chain links TRBV10-3 with TRBJ2-2; 7 positions match TRBD1. Trimming removed 7 bases from V and 3 bases from J; junction bases left unmatched: 5. There are 14 residues in the CDR3. Germline CDR1 is ENHRY and CDR2 is SYGVKD.

CDR3 in amino acids: CASRQGISYEQYF. DNA of the CDR3: TGTGCCAGCAGGCAGGGAATCTCCTACGAGCAGTACTTC. This chain uses TRBV12-3 or TRBV12-4 with TRBJ2-7, with TRBD1 as a possible D gene (5 bases). The V end was cut by 6 bases, the J end by 0 bases, with 9 bases between. The CDR3 loop spans 13 amino acids.

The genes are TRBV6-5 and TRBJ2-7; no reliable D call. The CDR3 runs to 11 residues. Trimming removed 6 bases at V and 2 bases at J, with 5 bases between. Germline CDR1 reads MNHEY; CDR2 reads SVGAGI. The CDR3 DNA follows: TGTGCCAGCAGCTCGCCCTACGAGCAGTACTTC. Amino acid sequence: CASSSPYEQYF.

In nucleotides, the CDR3 is TGTGCCAGCAGCCAAGGGCAGGGGGCGTGGGAAAAACTGTTTTTT. This codes for CASSQGQGAWEKLFF. The rearrangement uses TRBV3-1 (or the pseudogene TRBV3-2) and TRBJ1-4, with 8 nucleotides matching TRBD1. The CDR3 contains 15 residues. With 1 base clipped from V and 8 bases from J, the junction kept 6 bases outside the gene matches. CDR1 and CDR2 from the germline V gene are LGHDT and YNNKEL (reference sequence).

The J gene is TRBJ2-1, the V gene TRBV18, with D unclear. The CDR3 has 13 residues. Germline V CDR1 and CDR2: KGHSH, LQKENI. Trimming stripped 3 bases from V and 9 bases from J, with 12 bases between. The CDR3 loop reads CASSPPRRGEQFF. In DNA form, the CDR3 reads TGTGCCAGCTCACCCCCTCGCCGAGGTGAGCAGTTCTTC.

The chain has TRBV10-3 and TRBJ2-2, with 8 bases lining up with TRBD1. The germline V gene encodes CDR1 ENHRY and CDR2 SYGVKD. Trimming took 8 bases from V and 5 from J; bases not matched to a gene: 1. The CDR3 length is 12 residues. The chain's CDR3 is CAIGQGTGELFF. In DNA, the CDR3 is TGTGCCATCGGACAGGGAACCGGGGAGCTGTTTTTT.

The CDR3 is CASSSDRAGRGIEKLFF. Written as DNA, the CDR3 is TGTGCCAGCAGCTCCGACAGGGCCGGACGGGGAATCGAAAAACTGTTTTTT. J is TRBJ1-4 and V is TRBV5-5, with 7 bases lining up with TRBD1. Germline assignment: CDR1 SGHKS and CDR2 YYEKEE (reference sequence). The CDR3 runs 17 residues. V shed 3 bases, J shed 8 bases, and the junction held 16 bases outside the gene matches.

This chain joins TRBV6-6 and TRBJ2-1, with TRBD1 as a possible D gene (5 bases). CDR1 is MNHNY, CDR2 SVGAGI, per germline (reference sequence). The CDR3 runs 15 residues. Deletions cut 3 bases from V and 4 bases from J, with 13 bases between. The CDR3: CASSYRGLRYNEQFF. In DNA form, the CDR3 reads TGTGCCAGCAGTTATAGGGGCTTAAGGTACAATGAGCAGTTCTTC.

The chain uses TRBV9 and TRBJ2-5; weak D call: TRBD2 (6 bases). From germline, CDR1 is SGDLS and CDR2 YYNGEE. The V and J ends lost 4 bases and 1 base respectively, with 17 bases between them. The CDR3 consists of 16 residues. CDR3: CASSPSYPSVQETQYF. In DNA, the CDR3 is TGTGCCAGCAGCCCATCTTACCCTAGCGTCCAAGAGACCCAGTACTTC.

Written as DNA, the CDR3 is TGTGCCAGCAGAGAGGGGGTCCGGGAGCAGTACTTC. Protein: CASREGVREQYF. This chain joins TRBV28 and TRBJ2-7, with D maybe TRBD1 (6 bases). This CDR3 contains 12 residues. Trimming stripped 6 bases from V and 7 bases from J, with 13 bases between. The germline V gene has CDR1 MDHEN and CDR2 SYDVKM.

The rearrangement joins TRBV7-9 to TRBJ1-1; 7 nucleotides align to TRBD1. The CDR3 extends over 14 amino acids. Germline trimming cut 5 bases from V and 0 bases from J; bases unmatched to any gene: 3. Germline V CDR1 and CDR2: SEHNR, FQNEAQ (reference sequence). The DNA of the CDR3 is TGTGCCAGCAGCCCGGACAGGATGAACACTGAAGCTTTCTTT. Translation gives CASSPDRMNTEAFF.

CDR3 in DNA: TGCAGCGTTGCGGATAGCTCTGGGGCCAACGTCCTGACTTTC. Residues: CSVADSSGANVLTF. The genes are TRBV29-1 and TRBJ2-6; D not certain. V dropped 4 bases and J dropped 0 bases, with 7 bases sitting between them. CDR1 and CDR2 from the germline V gene are SQVTM and ANQGSEA. The CDR3 is 14 amino acids.

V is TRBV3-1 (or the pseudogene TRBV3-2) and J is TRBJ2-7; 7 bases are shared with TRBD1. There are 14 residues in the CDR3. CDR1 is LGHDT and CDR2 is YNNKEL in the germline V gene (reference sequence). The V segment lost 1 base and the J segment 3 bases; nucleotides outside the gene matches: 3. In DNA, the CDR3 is TGTGCCAGCAGCCAAGTGGGACAGTACTACGAGCAGTACTTC. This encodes CASSQVGQYYEQYF.

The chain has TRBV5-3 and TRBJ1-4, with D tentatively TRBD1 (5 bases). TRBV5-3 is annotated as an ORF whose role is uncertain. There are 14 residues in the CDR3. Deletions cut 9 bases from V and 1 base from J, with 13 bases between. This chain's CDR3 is CANKTGRTNEKLFF. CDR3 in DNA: TGTGCCAACAAGACGGGGCGAACTAATGAAAAACTGTTTTTT.

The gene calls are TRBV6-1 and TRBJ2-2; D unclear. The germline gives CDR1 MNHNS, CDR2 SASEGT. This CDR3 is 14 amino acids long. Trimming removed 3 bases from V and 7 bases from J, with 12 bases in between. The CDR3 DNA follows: TGTGCCAGCAGTGAGAGAGAGGCATTCGGGGAGCTGTTTTTT. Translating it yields CASSEREAFGELFF.

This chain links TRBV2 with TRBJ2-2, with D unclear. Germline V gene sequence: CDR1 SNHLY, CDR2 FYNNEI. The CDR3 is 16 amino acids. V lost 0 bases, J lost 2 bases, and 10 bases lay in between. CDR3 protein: CASSEARAGNTGELFF. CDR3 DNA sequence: TGTGCCAGCAGTGAAGCAAGGGCCGGCAACACCGGGGAGCTGTTTTTT.

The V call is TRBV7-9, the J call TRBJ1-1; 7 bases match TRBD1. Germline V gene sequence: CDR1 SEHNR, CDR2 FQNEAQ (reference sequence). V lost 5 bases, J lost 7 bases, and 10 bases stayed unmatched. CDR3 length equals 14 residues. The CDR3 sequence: CASSPQGGGGEAFF. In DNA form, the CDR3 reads TGTGCCAGCAGCCCGCAGGGGGGAGGAGGTGAAGCTTTCTTT.

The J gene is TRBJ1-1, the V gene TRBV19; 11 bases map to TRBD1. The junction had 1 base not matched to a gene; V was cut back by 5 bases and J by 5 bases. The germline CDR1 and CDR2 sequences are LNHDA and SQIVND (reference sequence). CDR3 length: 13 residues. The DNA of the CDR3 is TGTGCCAGTAGTGGGGACAGGGGGACTGAAGCTTTCTTT. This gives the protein CASSGDRGTEAFF.

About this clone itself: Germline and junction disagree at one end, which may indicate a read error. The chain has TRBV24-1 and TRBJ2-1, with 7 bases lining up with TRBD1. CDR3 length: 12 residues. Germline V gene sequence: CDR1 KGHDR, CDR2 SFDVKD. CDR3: CAPRKGANEQFF. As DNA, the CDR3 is TGTGCCCCCAGGAAGGGGGCCAATGAGCAGTTCTTC.